This entry features one T cell receptor (beta chain) sequence. The target antigen is unknown. These data belong to a study of T cell responses to AZD1222 COVID-19 vaccine. The study, taken as a whole, reports: An increase in Spike-specific TCR breadth and depth was observed after two AZD1222 doses.

The data were produced by immunoSEQ multiplex PCR, yet TCRdb's version contains in-frame clones alone and is incomplete. This sample carries 150,000 to 200,000 clones, 80% to 90% of them seen once, and the ten largest clones take about 6.9%. Trimming stripped 0 bases from V and 6 bases from J, with 12 bases between. This CDR3 has 16 residues. The V gene's germline CDR1 is LGHDT and CDR2 YNNKEL (reference sequence). The material was peripheral blood, obtained on day 0 of AZD1222 vaccination. The chain recombines TRBV3-1 (or the pseudogene TRBV3-2) with TRBJ1-6; D ambiguous. The source is an adult in good health. CDR3 sequence reads: CASSQDRWIGNSPLHF. The CDR3, as DNA: TGTGCCAGCAGCCAAGACAGGTGGATCGGTAATTCACCCCTCCACTTT.